Given below is one TCR beta chain in context. Its specificity is unknown. Germline-derived CDR1 and CDR2 are SEHNR and FQNEAQ (reference sequence). The CDR3 is made up of 16 amino acids. The V end lost 5 bases, the J end lost 0 bases, and 11 bases lay between the germline ends. Molecules of cDNA were individually given unique molecular identifiers that were attached to them. TCRdb used MiXCR to reprocess the 5' RACE reads, holding one entry per CDR3 protein. Among approximately 70,000 distinct CDR3 sequences listed, about an eighth were seen once. The data originate from a study of early T cells in non-severe SARS-CoV-2 infection. Study-wide context: From unsorted whole blood, bulk RNA was sequenced, and the chains remained unpaired.

The study, taken as a whole, reports: Matching results from VDJdb favored anti-spike CD8 responses, leaving private and CD4 specificities undetected.

The sample comprised whole blood. This chain uses TRBV7-9 with TRBJ2-6; either TRBD1 or TRBD2 may supply D (5 bases each). This receptor was taken from an adult who was a healthcare worker with PCR-confirmed SARS-CoV-2 infection or an uninfected control (not recorded which). CDR3 DNA sequence: TGTGCCAGCAGCCTACGGGGCGACTCTGGGGCCAACGTCCTGACTTTC. Amino acid sequence: CASSLRGDSGANVLTF.